This entry lists 32 T cell receptor beta chains sequenced from one sample in a study of cytomegalovirus exposure and HLA in healthy donors. The PCR used 60 Vbeta and 13 Jbeta primers. Sequenced by immunoSEQ multiplex PCR; TCRdb stores in-frame clones only, minus some. The repertoire holds 65,000 or so clones, with roughly 77% as singletons. Sequencing input: PBMCs. These receptors were obtained from a woman aged 40 to 50 in good health and CMV-seropositive.

J is TRBJ2-1 and V is TRBV21-1; TRBD2 reflects the table's D call only, with no check against the DNA. TRBV21-1 counts as a pseudogene. This CDR3 region has 17 residues. The CDR3 loop reads CASSKEGLAVPYNEQFF. As DNA, the CDR3 is TGTGCCAGCAGCAAAGAAGGACTAGCGGTTCCCTACAATGAGCAGTTCTTC.

This clone was observed a few times. This chain joins TRBV6-5 and TRBJ1-6; 8 bases agree with TRBD1. This CDR3 is built from 15 residues. Per the germline V gene, CDR1 is MNHEY and CDR2 is SVGAGI. The V and J ends lost 6 bases and 8 bases, in that order; junction bases with no gene match: 9. This CDR3 reads CASRGQAKLDSPLHF. CDR3 in DNA: TGTGCCAGCAGGGGACAGGCCAAGTTAGATTCACCCCTCCACTTT.

The rearrangement joins TRBV5-6 to TRBJ2-1; 10 bases agree with TRBD2. The CDR3 loop spans 14 amino acids. The germline V gene has CDR1 SGHDT and CDR2 YYEEEE. Germline trimming cut 2 bases from V and 8 bases from J; bases unmatched to any gene: 4. CDR3 coding DNA: TGTGCCAGCAGCTTTAGCGGGGGGCGATATGAGCAGTTCTTC. It encodes CASSFSGGRYEQFF.

The chain combines TRBV6-1 with TRBJ2-3; D perhaps matches TRBD2 (5 bases). The germline V gene encodes CDR1 MNHNS and CDR2 SASEGT. Trimming shortened V by 8 bases and J by 2 bases, and 11 bases separated the two germline ends. This CDR3 has 13 amino acids. The CDR3 nucleotides read TGTGCCAGCGGCTCTAGCCTCACAGATACGCAGTATTTT. Translated: CASGSSLTDTQYF.

The chain is built from TRBV7-6 and TRBJ2-7; TRBD1 might be the D (5 bases). Trimming left V 0 bases short and J 6 bases short, with 12 bases between. The CDR3 totals 14 residues. Germline values: CDR1 SGHVS, CDR2 FNYEAQ. CDR3: CASSLAPTVAEQYF. CDR3 DNA: TGTGCCAGCAGCTTAGCCCCGACAGTAGCCGAGCAGTACTTC. The full variable domain, completed using reference TRBV7-6 and TRBJ2-7, is GAGVSQSPRYKVTKRGQDVALRCDPISGHVSLYWYRQALGQGPEFLTYFNYEAQQDKSGLPNDRFSAERPEGSISTLTIQRTEQRDSAMYRCASSLAPTVAEQYFGPGTRLTVT.

The V gene is TRBV2, the J gene TRBJ2-5; 12 positions match TRBD1. Unmatched junction bases numbered 2, after V lost 11 bases and J lost 1 base. Germline V gene lookup returns CDR1 SNHLY and CDR2 FYNNEI. This CDR3 is 13 amino acids long. CDR3 loop: CAGDRGPQETQYF. In nucleotides, the CDR3 is TGTGCCGGGGACAGGGGGCCCCAAGAGACCCAGTACTTC.

The chain has TRBV4-3 and TRBJ2-1; 8 nucleotides line up with TRBD1. The CDR3 consists of 15 residues. Germline trimming cut 3 bases from V and 3 bases from J; bases unmatched to any gene: 4. CDR1 and CDR2 from the germline V gene are LGHNA and YSLEER. CDR3 protein: CASSQPGTGYNEQFF. Here the CDR3 DNA reads TGCGCCAGCAGCCAGCCCGGGACAGGCTACAATGAGCAGTTCTTC.

V and J are TRBV6-1 and TRBJ1-2, with 8 nucleotides matching TRBD1. The CDR3 length is 12 residues. V shed 7 bases and J 7 bases; nucleotides not matched to a gene: 5. Per germline, CDR1 MNHNS and CDR2 SASEGT. The CDR3 loop reads CASMTGAGGYTF. The DNA of the CDR3 is TGTGCCAGCATGACAGGGGCGGGTGGCTACACCTTC.

V usage is TRBV10-1 and J usage is TRBJ1-1, with 12 bases identical to TRBD1. The CDR3 contains 18 residues. V dropped 9 bases and J dropped 4; count of bases not matched to a gene: 18. Germline V gives CDR1 WNHNN, CDR2 SYGVQD (reference sequence). CDR3 nucleotide sequence: TGCGCCAGTATACGCCCTACTCCGGGACAGGGGGCGGTCACTGAAGCTTTCTTT. This gives the protein CASIRPTPGQGAVTEAFF.

The chain carries TRBV5-5 and TRBJ2-1, with D perhaps TRBD2 (5 bases). The CDR3 loop spans 13 amino acids. The germline V gene encodes CDR1 SGHKS and CDR2 YYEKEE (reference sequence). The ends were cut back, 1 base at V and 6 bases at J, with 8 bases in the middle. CDR3 sequence (DNA): TGTGCCAGCAGCTTGTGGGCGGGCAATGAGCAGTTCTTC. Its translation: CASSLWAGNEQFF.

This sequence joins TRBV6-1 and TRBJ1-3, with 8 nucleotides matching TRBD1. Germline loops: CDR1 MNHNS, CDR2 SASEGT. The J segment lost 2 bases and the V segment lost 6 bases, leaving 6 bases of the junction unmatched. The CDR3 has 15 amino acids. CDR3 region: CASRQDRGPGNTIYF. CDR3 bases: TGTGCCAGCAGGCAAGACAGGGGACCTGGAAACACCATATATTTT.

This rearrangement joins TRBV2 to TRBJ1-5, with D unresolved. V lost 3 bases, J lost 6 bases, and 9 bases lay in between. The length of the CDR3 is 13 residues. The germline gives CDR1 SNHLY, CDR2 FYNNEI. The CDR3 sequence: CASSEWEGQPQHF. CDR3 sequence (DNA): TGTGCCAGCAGTGAGTGGGAGGGTCAGCCCCAGCATTTT.

In this sample, this clone turned up once. The chain links TRBV9 to TRBJ2-1; TRBD2 agrees at 9 bases. Per germline, CDR1 SGDLS and CDR2 YYNGEE. The trim removed 0 bases at V and 7 bases at J, leaving 5 bases unmatched. The CDR3 sequence is 15 residues long. CDR3 residues: CASSVVAGGHNEQFF. CDR3 nucleotide sequence: TGTGCCAGCAGCGTAGTGGCGGGGGGGCATAATGAGCAGTTCTTC.

V gene TRBV7-3 combines with J gene TRBJ2-2; 8 nucleotides line up with TRBD1. This CDR3 is 16 amino acids long. V lost 5 bases to trimming and J lost 5 bases; unmatched junction nucleotides: 10. CDR1 is SGHTA and CDR2 is FQGTGA in the germline V gene. CDR3 coding DNA: TGTGCCAGCAGCGAGGGACAGGTGATACCAACCGGGGAGCTGTTTTTT. Translating it yields CASSEGQVIPTGELFF.

This rearrangement joins TRBV18 to TRBJ1-5, with D possibly matching TRBD1 (5 bases). Germline-derived CDR1 and CDR2 are KGHSH and LQKENI. V was trimmed by 3 bases and J by 6 bases, leaving 12 bases between them. The CDR3 extends over 14 amino acids. This CDR3 is CASSPGEGLQPQHF. The CDR3 DNA follows: TGTGCCAGCTCACCGGGGGAGGGTCTTCAGCCCCAGCATTTT.

V and J are TRBV18 and TRBJ1-4, with 8 bases lining up with TRBD1. Per the germline V gene, CDR1 is KGHSH and CDR2 is LQKENI. The ends lost 0 bases at V and 8 bases at J; junction bases unmatched: 8. The CDR3 loop spans 16 amino acids. CDR3 amino acids: CASSPPRQGIEEKLFF. CDR3 DNA sequence: TGTGCCAGCTCACCACCCCGACAGGGGATAGAGGAAAAACTGTTTTTT. The full variable domain, completed using reference TRBV18 and TRBJ1-4, is NAGVMQNPRHLVRRRGQEARLRCSPMKGHSHVYWYRQLPEEGLKFMVYLQKENIIDESGMPKERFSAEFPKEGPSILRIQQVVRGDSAAYFCASSPPRQGIEEKLFFGSGTQLSVL.

The V gene is TRBV7-2, the J gene TRBJ1-5, with 9 positions matching TRBD1. There are 15 residues in the CDR3. Germline V gene data show CDR1 as SGHTA and CDR2 as FQGNSA. Unmatched junction bases numbered 10, after V lost 7 bases and J lost 6 bases. CDR3 DNA: TGTGCCAGCACCCTAAATCCGACAGGGGGTCAGCCCCAGCATTTT. This gives the protein CASTLNPTGGQPQHF.

The chain is built from TRBV19 and TRBJ2-1, with 12 nucleotides matching TRBD2. This CDR3 has 15 residues. Trimming removed 7 bases from V and 5 bases from J; junction bases left unmatched: 6. Germline V gene data show CDR1 as LNHDA and CDR2 as SQIVND (reference sequence). The CDR3 spells CASTPGLAGNNEQFF. The CDR3 region has the DNA TGTGCCAGTACCCCCGGACTAGCGGGAAACAATGAGCAGTTCTTC.

The chain links TRBV18 to TRBJ2-3; D ambiguous. The CDR3 loop spans 14 amino acids. V lost 6 bases and J lost 5, with 15 bases in between. Germline V gene lookup returns CDR1 KGHSH and CDR2 LQKENI. The CDR3 coding sequence is TGTGCCAGCTCCTCCCTGGTGGCCCAAGATACGCAGTATTTT. This translates into CASSSLVAQDTQYF.

The chain couples TRBV19 to TRBJ2-1; 9 bases fit TRBD1. Germline CDR1 and CDR2: LNHDA and SQIVND (reference sequence). V lost 4 bases, J lost 2 bases, and 3 bases stayed unmatched. The CDR3 extends over 15 amino acids. The CDR3: CASSTRDRAYNEQFF. Here the CDR3 DNA reads TGTGCCAGTAGTACCCGGGACAGGGCCTACAATGAGCAGTTCTTC. The whole variable domain, filled in from reference TRBV19 and TRBJ2-1, reads DGGITQSPKYLFRKEGQNVTLSCEQNLNHDAMYWYRQDPGQGLRLIYYSQIVNDFQKGDIAEGYSVSREKKESFPLTVTSAQKNPTAFYLCASSTRDRAYNEQFFGPGTRLTVL.

The rearrangement uses TRBV27 and TRBJ2-1, with 7 nucleotides matching TRBD1. This CDR3 has 16 residues. Germline V gene data show CDR1 as MNHEY and CDR2 as SMNVEV (reference sequence). V trimming: 3 bases; J trimming: 4 bases; junction bases outside the gene matches: 9. The chain's CDR3 is CASSFSETGLYNEQFF. CDR3 sequence (DNA): TGTGCCAGCAGTTTCTCCGAGACAGGGTTATACAATGAGCAGTTCTTC.

This sequence joins TRBV19 and TRBJ2-3; the D is unclear. Germline CDR1 LNHDA, CDR2 SQIVND (reference sequence). V was cut by 3 bases and J by 1 base, with 8 bases left in between. This CDR3 contains 14 residues. Here the CDR3 DNA reads TGTGCCAGTAGTATTCTACGAGGCACAGATACGCAGTATTTT. Translation: CASSILRGTDTQYF.

V and J are TRBV27 and TRBJ1-1, with a tentative D call TRBD1 (6 bases). The CDR3 has 16 amino acids. CDR1 is MNHEY and CDR2 is SMNVEV in the germline V gene (reference sequence). V was trimmed by 2 bases and J by 3 bases, leaving 16 bases between them. CDR3 DNA: TGTGCCAGCAGTTTAACAGCAGGGGTTAGGGACACTGAAGCTTTCTTT. Translating it yields CASSLTAGVRDTEAFF.

The V and J genes are TRBV7-9 and TRBJ1-1; 7 bases align to TRBD1. Germline trimming cut 5 bases from V and 3 bases from J; bases unmatched to any gene: 9. From germline, CDR1 is SEHNR and CDR2 FQNEAQ (reference sequence). The length of the CDR3 is 15 residues. CDR3 DNA: TGTGCCAGCAGCCGGGGACCGAGGGGGCACACTGAAGCTTTCTTT. The encoded protein is CASSRGPRGHTEAFF.

The gene calls are TRBV5-1 and TRBJ2-6, with 10 bases fitting TRBD1. With 0 bases clipped from V and 0 bases from J, the junction kept 6 bases outside the gene matches. The CDR3 contains 19 residues. Germline V gives CDR1 SGHRS, CDR2 YFSETQ. In DNA, the CDR3 is TGCGCCAGCAGCTTGGGAACCGGACAGGGGGTCTCTGGGGCCAACGTCCTGACTTTC. Protein product: CASSLGTGQGVSGANVLTF.

The V gene is TRBV9, the J gene TRBJ2-3, with D unclear. CDR3 length equals 15 residues. CDR1 and CDR2 (germline): SGDLS, YYNGEE. V was pared by 2 bases and J by 2 bases, with 12 bases between. The CDR3, as DNA: TGTGCCAGCAGCGTTTCCAAGAGCTACACAGATACGCAGTATTTT. Translating it yields CASSVSKSYTDTQYF.

The chain carries TRBV11-2 and TRBJ2-4, with 14 bases aligning to TRBD2. Unmatched junction bases numbered 11, after V lost 4 bases and J lost 9 bases. This CDR3 comprises 17 residues. Germline V gene data show CDR1 as SGHAT and CDR2 as FQNNGV. CDR3 nucleotides: TGTGCCAGCAGCTCCCGGACTAGCGGGGGGCCCTCAGGCATTCAGTACTTC. Translation: CASSSRTSGGPSGIQYF.

CDR3 loop: CASSYVGEVGYTF. The CDR3 region has the DNA TGTGCCAGCAGTTACGTCGGGGAGGTTGGCTACACCTTC. The chain couples TRBV6-5 to TRBJ1-2, with D unresolved. The CDR3 extends over 13 amino acids. V lost 2 bases to trimming and J lost 7 bases, with 11 bases between them. Germline CDR1 MNHEY, CDR2 SVGAGI.

This clone occurred once. The chain uses TRBV6-1 and TRBJ2-2, with D unresolved. Trimming left V 10 bases short and J 8 bases short, with 17 bases between. This CDR3 region has 13 residues. Per the germline V gene, CDR1 is MNHNS and CDR2 is SASEGT. DNA for the CDR3: TGTGCCACCTTACTTCTGGTAGAGGGGGAGCTGTTTTTT. This codes for CATLLLVEGELFF.

V is TRBV6-1 and J is TRBJ1-6; perhaps TRBD1 as D (6 bases). The CDR3 totals 15 residues. Trimming removed 7 bases at V and 6 bases at J, with 16 bases between. Per germline, CDR1 MNHNS and CDR2 SASEGT. CDR3 protein: CASMGAGLINSPLHF. The CDR3, as DNA: TGTGCCAGCATGGGGGCAGGTCTCATTAATTCACCCCTCCACTTT.

This clone was seen a handful of times. The chain employs TRBV5-6 and TRBJ1-2; 9 nucleotides align to TRBD1. With V trimmed by 2 bases and J by 7 bases, 6 bases remained unmatched. Germline CDR1 is SGHDT and CDR2 is YYEEEE. CDR3 size: 14 residues. DNA for the CDR3: TGTGCCAGCAGCTTCCGACAGGGGGTACGTGGCTACACCTTC. Translated: CASSFRQGVRGYTF. Full variable domain (missing parts from reference TRBV5-6 and TRBJ1-2): DAGVTQSPTHLIKTRGQQVTLRCSPKSGHDTVSWYQQALGQGPQFIFQYYEEEERQRGNFPDRFSGHQFPNYSSELNVNALLLGDSALYLCASSFRQGVRGYTFGSGTRLTVV.

This sequence joins TRBV4-1 and TRBJ2-5; TRBD2 matches at 9 bases. The V segment lost 1 base and the J segment 1 base; nucleotides outside the gene matches: 7. Germline V CDR1 and CDR2: MGHRA, YSYEKL. The CDR3 contains 17 residues. The chain's CDR3 is CASSQGPLAGSQETQYF. The CDR3 nucleotides read TGCGCCAGCAGCCAAGGCCCTCTAGCGGGGAGCCAAGAGACCCAGTACTTC.